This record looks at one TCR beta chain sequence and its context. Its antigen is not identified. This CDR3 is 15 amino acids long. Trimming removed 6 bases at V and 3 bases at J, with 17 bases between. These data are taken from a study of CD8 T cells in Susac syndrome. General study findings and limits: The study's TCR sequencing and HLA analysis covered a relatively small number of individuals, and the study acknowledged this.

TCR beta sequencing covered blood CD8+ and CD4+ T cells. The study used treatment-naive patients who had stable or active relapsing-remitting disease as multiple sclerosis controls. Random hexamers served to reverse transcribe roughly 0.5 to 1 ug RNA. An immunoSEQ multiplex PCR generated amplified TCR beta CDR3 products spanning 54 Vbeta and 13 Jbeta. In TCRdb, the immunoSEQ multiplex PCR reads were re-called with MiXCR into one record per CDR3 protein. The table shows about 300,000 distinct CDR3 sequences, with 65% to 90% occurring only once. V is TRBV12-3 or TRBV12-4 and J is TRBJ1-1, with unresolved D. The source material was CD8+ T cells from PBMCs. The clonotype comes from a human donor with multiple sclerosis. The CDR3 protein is CASSHGLGVDTEAFF. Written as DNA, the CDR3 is TGTGCCAGCAGCCACGGACTCGGAGTGGACACTGAAGCTTTCTTT.